The rows below give T cell receptor beta chains drawn from one sample of a study of lymphopenia after photon versus proton radiotherapy. Clones were sequenced by immunoSEQ multiplex PCR, and TCRdb holds only the in-frame ones, with some missing. The sample includes around 20,000 clones, roughly 85% of them seen just once. Sequences were derived from peripheral blood, sampled from a patient treated with photon-based radiotherapy. The source is a man between 60 and 75 years old with pancreatic cancer. CDR3s include the opening cysteine and the closing phenylalanine or tryptophan. The D gene is left open where the match is weak.

j_call: TRBJ2-5
d_call: TRBD2
v_call: TRBV5-4
cdr3_aa: CASSLVVAGQETQYF

j_call: TRBJ1-6
d_call: TRBD1
v_call: TRBV7-8
cdr3_aa: CASSPRTGGSYNSPLHF

j_call: TRBJ1-2
d_call: TRBD1
v_call: TRBV5-8
cdr3_aa: CASSRQGNNYGYTF

j_call: TRBJ1-1
d_call: NA
v_call: TRBV27
cdr3_aa: CASSLNGLNTEAFF

j_call: TRBJ1-2
d_call: TRBD1
v_call: TRBV7-3
cdr3_aa: CASSELYRGSGYTF

j_call: TRBJ2-5
d_call: NA
v_call: TRBV6-5
cdr3_aa: CASSYIGLRVETQYF

j_call: TRBJ2-5
d_call: NA
v_call: TRBV27
cdr3_aa: CASSLTLRRTETQYF

j_call: TRBJ1-1
d_call: NA
v_call: TRBV25-1
cdr3_aa: CASFVPQKKNTEAFF

j_call: TRBJ1-2
d_call: NA
v_call: TRBV5-1
cdr3_aa: CASSLTGGEGYGYTF

j_call: TRBJ2-5
d_call: NA
v_call: TRBV18
cdr3_aa: CASSPPTGGETQYF

j_call: TRBJ1-3
d_call: NA
v_call: TRBV27
cdr3_aa: CASRPNQYNSGNTIYF